Listed below are T cell receptor beta chains from one sample, sequenced in a study of naive and memory T cell subsets. Each CDR3 protein gets one entry after TCRdb re-called the UMI-ligation and nested PCR reads with MiXCR. Of about 24,000 distinct CDR3 sequences listed, around 6% are singletons. The sequencing used skin, collected from a tuberculin skin test site. The receptors derive from an adult in good health. CDR3s include the opening cysteine and the closing phenylalanine or tryptophan. A D gene is named only where the DNA matches it firmly. Only some rows state a clone size, as once, few, many or a class for expanded clones.

>TRBJ2-5|TRBV6-5|NA|medium-sized
CASKEQVARETQYF
TGTGCCAGCAAAGAACAGGTCGCAAGGGAGACCCAGTACTTC
>TRBJ2-7|TRBV28|NA|NA
CASSSLGPNFSYEQYF
TGTGCCAGCAGTTCTTTGGGACCGAATTTCTCCTACGAGCAGTACTTC
>TRBJ2-3|TRBV9|NA|NA
CASSVGYSTDTQYF
TGTGCCAGCAGCGTAGGGTACAGCACAGATACGCAGTATTTT
>TRBJ2-1|TRBV5-6|TRBD2|many
CASSLGLASNEQFF
TGTGCCAGCAGCTTGGGACTAGCGTCCAATGAGCAGTTCTTC
>TRBJ1-1|TRBV7-2|NA|few
CASSPHTGRNTEAFF
TGTGCCAGCAGCCCACATACCGGCAGGAACACTGAAGCTTTCTTT
>TRBJ2-5|TRBV5-6|NA|few
CASSLGQLTYQETQYF
TGTGCCAGCAGCTTAGGCCAGCTTACGTACCAAGAGACCCAGTACTTC
>TRBJ1-1|TRBV6-5|NA|NA
CASSYSSGRRLEAFF
TGTGCCAGCAGTTACTCCTCCGGACGTAGGCTTGAAGCTTTCTTT
>TRBJ1-1|TRBV20-1|NA|NA
CSASKGTPNTEAFF
TGCAGTGCTAGTAAGGGGACACCTAACACTGAAGCTTTCTTT
>TRBJ1-1|TRBV11-2|NA|NA
CASSLMWAWTEAFF
TGTGCCAGCAGCTTGATGTGGGCATGGACTGAAGCTTTCTTT
>TRBJ2-7|TRBV29-1|TRBD1|medium-sized
CSVPGTGVEQYF
TGCAGCGTTCCCGGGACAGGGGTCGAGCAGTACTTC
>TRBJ2-5|TRBV7-9|TRBD1|many
CASSRQGPQETQYF
TGTGCCAGCAGCCGACAGGGACCTCAAGAGACCCAGTACTTC
>TRBJ1-6|TRBV15|TRBD1|few
CATSRDLGQGSLPLHF
TGTGCCACCAGCAGAGATTTGGGACAGGGGTCTCTACCCCTCCACTTT
>TRBJ1-1|TRBV6-2/TRBV6-3|TRBD1|NA
CASSLTGTNTEAFF
TGTGCCAGCAGTTTGACAGGGACGAACACTGAAGCTTTCTTT
>TRBJ2-3|TRBV13|TRBD2|few
CASSSSTSGRTDTQYF
TGTGCCAGCAGCTCGTCGACTAGCGGACGCACAGATACGCAGTATTTT
>TRBJ2-1|TRBV6-5|TRBD2|many
CASTLRTSGGSYNEQFF
TGTGCCAGCACCTTAAGGACTAGCGGAGGCTCCTACAATGAGCAGTTCTTC
>TRBJ2-6|TRBV7-2|TRBD2|NA
CASSSGLAGLSGANVLTF
TGTGCCAGCAGCTCAGGACTAGCGGGACTGTCTGGGGCCAACGTCCTGACTTTC
>TRBJ2-4|TRBV7-8|NA|NA
CASSLAWVAKNIQYF
TGTGCCAGCAGCTTAGCGTGGGTGGCCAAAAACATTCAGTACTTC
>TRBJ1-2|TRBV18|NA|NA
CASSADQRNGYTF
TGTGCCAGCTCAGCGGACCAACGTAATGGCTACACCTTC
>TRBJ2-2|TRBV12-3/TRBV12-4|NA|few
CASTRITGELFF
TGTGCCAGCACCAGGATCACCGGGGAGCTGTTTTTT
>TRBJ2-7|TRBV5-4|TRBD2|NA
CASSLATLAGGGEQYF
TGTGCCAGCAGCTTGGCCACTCTAGCGGGAGGAGGCGAGCAGTACTTC
>TRBJ2-3|TRBV20-1|NA|NA
CSARALYPTDTQYF
TGCAGTGCTAGAGCCCTCTATCCCACAGATACGCAGTATTTT
>TRBJ2-7|TRBV20-1|NA|many
CSAMGLAYEQYF
TGCAGTGCCATGGGACTTGCCTACGAGCAGTACTTC
>TRBJ1-1|TRBV18|NA|many
CADENTEAFF
TGTGCAGACGAGAACACTGAAGCTTTCTTT
>TRBJ2-7|TRBV21-1|NA|many
CASSILWDSFYEQYF
TGTGCCAGCAGCATCCTTTGGGACAGTTTCTACGAGCAGTACTTC
>TRBJ2-1|TRBV20-1|TRBD1|many
CSATTGANSYNEQFF
TGCAGTGCTACGACAGGGGCGAACTCCTACAATGAGCAGTTCTTC
>TRBJ2-1|TRBV4-3|TRBD2|many
CASSQDGLAGDNEQFF
TGCGCCAGCAGCCAAGATGGACTAGCGGGGGACAATGAGCAGTTCTTC
>TRBJ2-7|TRBV5-4|NA|few
CASSSETLSYEQYF
TGTGCCAGCAGCTCGGAGACCCTCAGCTACGAGCAGTACTTC
>TRBJ2-1|TRBV6-2/TRBV6-3|NA|many
CASSYYIEDSKYNEQFF
TGTGCCAGCAGTTACTATATCGAGGACAGCAAATACAATGAGCAGTTCTTC
>TRBJ1-3|TRBV12-3/TRBV12-4|TRBD1|NA
CASGQGSIYF
TGTGCCAGCGGACAGGGCTCCATATATTTT
>TRBJ2-1|TRBV9|TRBD2|many
CASSVVGTSGQSSYNEQFF
TGTGCCAGCAGCGTAGTAGGGACTAGCGGACAGAGCTCCTACAATGAGCAGTTCTTC
>TRBJ2-3|TRBV11-3|TRBD1|many
CASSPGQGRGTDTQYF
TGTGCCAGCAGCCCAGGACAGGGAAGGGGCACAGATACGCAGTATTTT
>TRBJ2-4|TRBV20-1|NA|many
CSARDRVSSKNIQYF
TGCAGTGCTAGAGATAGGGTGTCTTCCAAAAACATTCAGTACTTC
>TRBJ1-6|TRBV12-3/TRBV12-4|NA|NA
CASTLVRGEDSPLHF
TGTGCCAGCACCCTTGTAAGGGGGGAGGATTCACCCCTCCACTTT
>TRBJ2-3|TRBV7-8|NA|NA
CASSRLWTERDTQYF
TGTGCCAGCAGCCGACTCTGGACTGAGCGAGATACGCAGTATTTT
>TRBJ1-5|TRBV19|NA|NA
CASSSRGFIDSGQPQHF
TGTGCCAGTAGTTCCAGGGGTTTCATTGATTCGGGACAGCCCCAGCATTTT
>TRBJ1-5|TRBV7-9|NA|few
CASSLTGIQPQHF
TGTGCCAGCAGCCTAACAGGAATCCAGCCCCAGCATTTT
>TRBJ2-5|TRBV5-1|TRBD2|many
CASSLPGTSGSGETQYF
TGCGCCAGCAGCTTACCCGGGACTAGCGGGAGTGGAGAGACCCAGTACTTC
>TRBJ2-1|TRBV24-1|TRBD1|NA
CATSDPAGGMTGIRNEQFF
TGTGCCACCAGTGACCCGGCGGGTGGGATGACAGGGATCCGAAATGAGCAGTTCTTC
>TRBJ1-2|TRBV12-3/TRBV12-4|NA|many
CASSFRGLTHGYTF
TGTGCCAGCAGTTTCCGGGGGTTGACCCATGGCTACACCTTC
>TRBJ2-2|TRBV7-9|NA|medium-sized
CASSRSGGTGELFF
TGTGCCAGCAGCCGGAGCGGTGGCACCGGGGAGCTGTTTTTT
>TRBJ1-1|TRBV18|NA|NA
CASSRETAENTEAFF
TGTGCCAGCTCACGTGAGACAGCGGAGAACACTGAAGCTTTCTTT
>TRBJ1-1|TRBV29-1|NA|few
CSVGSQGWNTEAFF
TGCAGCGTTGGAAGCCAGGGATGGAACACTGAAGCTTTCTTT
>TRBJ1-5|TRBV4-3|NA|many
CASSQVLGGASNQPQHF
TGCGCCAGCAGCCAGGTATTGGGGGGGGCAAGCAATCAGCCCCAGCATTTT
>TRBJ1-1|TRBV2|NA|NA
CASSEGRGNTEAFF
TGTGCCAGCAGTGAAGGCCGGGGGAACACTGAAGCTTTCTTT
>TRBJ2-1|TRBV12-3/TRBV12-4|TRBD2|many
CASSSSGRSGEQFF
TGTGCCAGCAGTAGTAGCGGGAGGTCTGGTGAGCAGTTCTTC
>TRBJ1-5|TRBV12-5|NA|many
CASGLIGASNQPQHF
TGTGCTAGTGGTTTAATAGGGGCCAGCAATCAGCCCCAGCATTTT
>TRBJ1-2|TRBV19|NA|many
CASSIKVNYGYTF
TGTGCCAGTAGTATAAAGGTTAACTATGGCTACACCTTC
>TRBJ2-1|TRBV4-3|TRBD2|many
CASSQSLAGPYNEQFF
TGCGCCAGCAGCCAATCTCTAGCGGGACCTTACAATGAGCAGTTCTTC
>TRBJ2-2|TRBV7-2|TRBD2|many
CASSLRLAGGREAGELFF
TGTGCCAGCAGCCTCAGACTAGCGGGAGGGAGAGAGGCCGGGGAGCTGTTTTTT
>TRBJ2-5|TRBV9|TRBD2|NA
CASSPHPPGGGETQYF
TGTGCCAGCAGCCCTCACCCGCCGGGAGGGGGAGAGACCCAGTACTTC
>TRBJ2-1|TRBV4-2|TRBD2|many
CASSQDQLARLGRAFGEQFF
TGTGCCAGCAGCCAAGATCAATTGGCCCGACTCGGGAGGGCCTTTGGTGAGCAGTTCTTC
>TRBJ2-7|TRBV11-2|TRBD2|many
CASSLRLRGSSPYEQYF
TGTGCCAGCAGCTTAAGACTTCGCGGGAGCTCGCCCTACGAGCAGTACTTC
>TRBJ2-4|TRBV6-5|NA|many
CASSYSAERAKNIQYF
TGTGCCAGCAGTTACTCAGCGGAAAGAGCCAAAAACATTCAGTACTTC
>TRBJ1-2|TRBV4-2|TRBD1|many
CASSQAGTGGADYGYTF
TGTGCCAGCAGCCAAGCCGGGACAGGGGGCGCGGACTATGGCTACACCTTC